The next 21 T cell receptor beta chains were all read from a single sample in a study of blood T cell repertoires in COVID-19. Produced via immunoSEQ multiplex PCR; TCRdb's table is partial and in-frame only. This sample carries about 130,000 clones, 85% of them seen once, and the ten largest clones take under 8%. The source material was peripheral blood. The receptors come from a man older than 75 with active or convalescent COVID-19.

The V call is TRBV11-2, the J call TRBJ1-2; unclear D gene. Germline V gives CDR1 SGHAT, CDR2 FQNNGV. V was pared by 5 bases and J by 1 base, with 17 bases between. This CDR3 comprises 16 residues. CDR3 sequence reads: CASSLLLAGVNYGYTF. In DNA, the CDR3 is TGTGCCAGCAGCCTACTTCTGGCCGGGGTTAACTATGGCTACACCTTC. Variable domain in full (rest from reference TRBV11-2 and TRBJ1-2): EAGVAQSPRYKIIEKRQSVAFWCNPISGHATLYWYQQILGQGPKLLIQFQNNGVVDDSQLPKDRFSAERLKGVDSTLKIQPAKLEDSAVYLCASSLLLAGVNYGYTFGSGTRLTVV.

The chain joins TRBV7-9 to TRBJ1-1; D may be TRBD1 (5 bases). The germline V gene encodes CDR1 SEHNR and CDR2 FQNEAQ (reference sequence). Trimming cost V 0 bases and J 8 bases, with 16 bases left between them. This CDR3 is 15 amino acids long. The CDR3 is CASSLAHYGGSEAFF. CDR3 DNA: TGTGCCAGCAGCTTAGCGCATTACGGGGGGAGCGAAGCTTTCTTT.

This clone was observed a single time. The V call is TRBV5-4, the J call TRBJ1-3, with TRBD1 matching 7 bases. Germline-derived CDR1 and CDR2 are SGHNT and YYREEE (reference sequence). V shed 4 bases and J 0 bases; nucleotides not matched to a gene: 13. The CDR3 has 18 residues. CDR3 coding DNA: TGTGCCAGCAGCCCGGGGGGGACAGCCCAACTCTCTGGAAACACCATATATTTT. It codes for CASSPGGTAQLSGNTIYF.

The rearrangement links TRBV7-3 to TRBJ2-5; TRBD1 aligns across 10 bases. Germline lookup yields CDR1 SGHTA and CDR2 FQGTGA. CDR3 size: 20 residues. The ends lost 0 bases at V and 3 bases at J; junction bases unmatched: 16. The CDR3 here is CASSLTPPAGTGAIEETQYF. The CDR3 nucleotides are TGTGCCAGCAGCTTAACTCCCCCGGCGGGGACAGGGGCGATAGAAGAGACCCAGTACTTC.

J is TRBJ2-3 and V is TRBV3-1 (or the pseudogene TRBV3-2), with 9 bases that match TRBD2. The V gene's germline CDR1 is LGHDT and CDR2 YNNKEL (reference sequence). There are 17 residues in the CDR3. Unmatched junction bases numbered 11, after V lost 0 bases and J lost 7 bases. Here the CDR3 DNA reads TGTGCCAGCAGCCAAGACGGAAGCGGGGGGTCCGGAAATACGCAGTATTTT. Translation gives CASSQDGSGGSGNTQYF.

The chain combines TRBV3-1 (or the pseudogene TRBV3-2) with TRBJ1-2; TRBD1 matches at 9 bases. Trimming at V came to 0 bases and at J to 1 base, leaving 9 bases not matched to a gene. CDR1 and CDR2 (germline): LGHDT, YNNKEL (reference sequence). The CDR3 runs 18 residues. The CDR3 loop is CASSQDLFRTGDNYGYTF. CDR3 coding DNA: TGTGCCAGCAGCCAAGATTTGTTTAGGACAGGGGATAACTATGGCTACACCTTC.

In its sample, this clone was seen many times. The J gene is TRBJ2-1, the V gene TRBV7-2; 7 bases align to TRBD1. CDR1 is SGHTA, CDR2 FQGNSA, per germline. The J segment lost 9 bases and the V segment lost 8 bases, leaving 4 bases of the junction unmatched. The CDR3 has 11 amino acids. CDR3 coding DNA: TGTGCCAGCGAGACAGGGAGTGAGCAGTTCTTC. Translating it yields CASETGSEQFF.

V and J are TRBV6-5 and TRBJ1-2; D gene uncertain. The CDR3 extends over 13 amino acids. CDR1 is MNHEY, CDR2 SVGAGI, per germline. Trimming pared 5 bases from V and 3 bases from J, leaving 10 bases between. In DNA, the CDR3 is TGTGCCAGCAGTCGCGGCCCAGACTATGGCTACACCTTC. Its translation: CASSRGPDYGYTF.

The CDR3 DNA sequence: TGCGCCAGCAGATTAGCGGGCTTCTACAATGAGCAGTTCTTC. As protein: CASRLAGFYNEQFF. V usage is TRBV10-2 and J usage is TRBJ2-1; 7 bases fit TRBD2. The V gene's germline CDR1 is WSHSY and CDR2 SAAADI. With 6 bases clipped from V and 3 bases from J, the junction kept 5 bases outside the gene matches. The CDR3 contains 14 residues.

The DNA for the CDR3 is TGTGCCACCAGCAGAGCGGCCATGAGGGACCAAGAGACCCAGTACTTC. Its protein product is CATSRAAMRDQETQYF. This chain connects TRBV15 to TRBJ2-5; maybe TRBD2 (5 bases). The CDR3 loop spans 16 amino acids. Trimming pared 1 base from V and 0 bases from J, leaving 12 bases between. Germline loops: CDR1 LNHNV, CDR2 YYDKDF (reference sequence).

This clone is a singleton in its sample. CDR3 region: CATSDLRDTTYEQYF. The CDR3 nucleotides are TGTGCCACCAGTGATTTGAGGGACACTACCTACGAGCAGTACTTC. This chain links TRBV24-1 with TRBJ2-7; a possible D gene is TRBD1 (6 bases). V was shortened by 0 bases and J by 2 bases, with 10 bases between the two germline ends. Germline CDR1 and CDR2: KGHDR and SFDVKD. CDR3 length equals 15 residues.

The chain joins TRBV29-1 to TRBJ1-4; 7 bases map to TRBD1. Trimming cost V 4 bases and J 7 bases; bases outside gene matches: 18. CDR1 and CDR2 (germline): SQVTM, ANQGSEA. The length of the CDR3 is 17 residues. CDR3 region: CSVVGNRLGGSSEKLFF. CDR3 bases: TGCAGCGTTGTGGGGAATAGGTTAGGGGGCTCAAGTGAAAAACTGTTTTTT.

V is TRBV3-1 (or the pseudogene TRBV3-2) and J is TRBJ1-1; D is undetermined. Trimming removed 4 bases at V and 0 bases at J, with 9 bases between. In germline, CDR1 is LGHDT, CDR2 YNNKEL (reference sequence). CDR3 length: 14 residues. This CDR3 reads CASSPPDLNTEAFF. CDR3 in DNA: TGTGCCAGCAGCCCCCCAGATTTGAACACTGAAGCTTTCTTT.

J is TRBJ2-3 and V is TRBV2; TRBD2 aligns across 11 bases. The CDR3 spans 15 residues. From germline, CDR1 is SNHLY and CDR2 FYNNEI. J lost 4 bases, V lost 10 bases, and 10 bases had no gene match. The DNA of the CDR3 is TGTGCCACCTCTAGCGGGGGGTGGGTAGCAGATACGCAGTATTTT. This codes for CATSSGGWVADTQYF.

CDR3 protein: CASSTQGASEEKLFF. As DNA, the CDR3 is TGCGCCAGCAGCACACAGGGGGCGAGCGAGGAAAAACTGTTTTTT. The chain employs TRBV5-1 and TRBJ1-4, with TRBD1 identical over 9 bases. CDR3 size: 15 residues. Germline CDR1 reads SGHRS; CDR2 reads YFSETQ. V dropped 4 bases and J dropped 8; count of bases not matched to a gene: 9.

This chain links TRBV7-3 with TRBJ2-1; possibly TRBD1 for D (6 bases). Germline V gene data show CDR1 as SGHTA and CDR2 as FQGTGA. V was trimmed by 5 bases and J by 0 bases, leaving 11 bases between them. CDR3 size: 15 residues. CDR3 region: CASSADRSSYNEQFF. The CDR3, as DNA: TGTGCCAGCAGCGCAGACAGGAGCTCCTACAATGAGCAGTTCTTC.

This chain connects TRBV7-8 to TRBJ2-5, with unresolved D. Trimming cost V 5 bases and J 5 bases, with 9 bases left between them. This CDR3 spans 12 amino acids. Germline-derived CDR1 and CDR2 are SGHVS and FQNEAQ. CDR3: CASSLPMETQYF. CDR3 DNA: TGTGCCAGCAGCCTCCCCATGGAGACCCAGTACTTC.

The CDR3: CASSKEGGRDTGELFF. Written as DNA, the CDR3 is TGTGCCAGCAGCAAAGAGGGCGGGAGAGACACCGGGGAGCTGTTTTTT. This chain joins TRBV21-1 and TRBJ2-2; the table assigns TRBD2, which was not confirmed against the DNA. TRBV21-1 is listed as a pseudogene. The CDR3 is 16 amino acids.

This chain uses TRBV15 with TRBJ1-2; D may be TRBD1 (5 bases). CDR3 length equals 14 residues. Trimming stripped 3 bases from V and 4 bases from J, with 12 bases between. CDR1 is LNHNV and CDR2 is YYDKDF in the germline V gene (reference sequence). CDR3 bases: TGTGCCACCAGCAGGGACGACAGTATCTATGGCTACACCTTC. It yields the protein CATSRDDSIYGYTF.

CDR3 loop: CASSSLSRGDTEAFF. For the CDR3, the DNA is TGCGCCAGCAGCTCCCTCTCTCGGGGGGACACTGAAGCTTTCTTT. V usage is TRBV5-1 and J usage is TRBJ1-1, with a possible D match to TRBD1 (5 bases). The CDR3 has 15 residues. V was cut by 3 bases and J by 3 bases, with 15 bases left in between. Looked up from germline, CDR1 is SGHRS and CDR2 is YFSETQ.

The chain joins TRBV9 to TRBJ2-2, with D possibly matching TRBD2 (5 bases). V lost 0 bases and J lost 4, with 19 bases in between. CDR1 is SGDLS and CDR2 is YYNGEE in the germline V gene. CDR3 length: 18 amino acids. The CDR3 coding sequence is TGTGCCAGCAGCGTAGAGGCCCGGCCCGGGGTGAGCACCGGGGAGCTGTTTTTT. Protein product: CASSVEARPGVSTGELFF.